This T cell receptor beta chain is from a study of T cells after yellow fever vaccination (dated by TCRdb to about 2019). Some background on the complete study: The SMART-Seq v4 Ultra Low Input RNA kit was used to prepare libraries from fractions with low cell numbers. Bulk TCR alpha and beta repertoires were sequenced longitudinally to track T-cell clones before and after primary and booster YFV17D yellow fever vaccination. Two healthy male donors, one aged 18 to 29 and one aged 30 to 40 years, were included in the cohort. Bulk PBMC replicates and cell subsets were isolated from blood drawn at multiple timepoints before and after both primary and secondary immunization. Paper-wide results and their limitations: After the booster, most clones that had expanded after primary vaccination were detected again (around 95% of CD4 and about 88% of CD8), suggesting broad maintenance of memory. Computational filtering was required because FACS-sorted repertoires could contain abundant contaminating clonotypes from the bulk population. Only two donors were included in the study, so the extent to which the findings can be generalized is limited. A small share of clonotypes occurred in both CD4 and CD8 compartments, likely arising from convergent recombination. Compared with the primary T-cell response, the secondary T-cell response was weaker but faster, peaking on day 5 rather than day 15.

The treatment or condition label, read with the paper, signifies: live attenuated yellow fever vaccine strain. At each blood-draw timepoint, two biological replicates of bulk PBMCs were collected. PBMCs were isolated from peripheral blood using a standard Ficoll-Paque protocol. TriZol was used to extract RNA from bulk PBMCs, from CD4 and CD8 fractions, and from dextramer-positive and dextramer-negative fractions. TCR cDNA was synthesized by 5'RACE template switching, through which a universal primer site and unique molecular identifiers were introduced. Priming of cDNA synthesis was performed from both the TCR alpha and TCR beta constant segments. Library amplification involved two PCR steps, and the second step added sample barcodes and sequencing adapters. Sequencing of libraries was performed on Illumina HiSeq 2500 (2x100 bp) or NovaSeq (2x150 bp). In the paper's pipeline: MIGEC handled demultiplexing of reads and collapsing into UMI consensus sequences, while MiXCR performed V(D)J alignment. Vaccine-responding clonotypes were defined with edgeR using replicate PBMC samples, requiring FDR below 0.01 and a log2 fold change above 5 up to day 15. Each bulk clonotype received a CD4 or CD8 identity based on whether the sequenced CD4 or CD8 repertoire contained that clonotype at higher abundance. TCRdb's own reprocessing of the public reads used fastp at Q25 and MiXCR and kept productive beta chains. Rows are combined by CDR3 protein, so each entry shows the most common genes and DNA. The V and J calls and clone size come from TCRdb's table, not from the authors' own analysis. Here the sample has some 500,000 distinct CDR3 sequences; around an eighth occur a single time. Over 12% of the sample is in the top ten clones.

This clonotype was observed a handful of times. Its binding antigen is unknown. Per-nucleotide qualities are absent, and no much larger clonotype sits a single base away. Here the sequenced sample was PBMCs, taken on the day of the yellow fever booster vaccination. The receptor's source is a man aged 25 to 45 who received the YFV17D yellow fever vaccine.

The DNA reads as follows: TGCGCCAGCAGCCTAACCGGGACAGGGGCTGAGACCCAGTACTTC. Its coded protein is CASSLTGTGAETQYF. The chain is encoded by TRBV5-1 joined to TRBJ2-5, and TRBD1 matches 10 of the central bases. Taken from the germline V gene, the CDR1 and CDR2 loops are SGHRS and YFSETQ. The CDR3 sequence holds 15 residues, the cysteine and phenylalanine included. Left in the record is the CDR3 DNA by itself, 45 bases read in frame from the first base. From V the trimming removes 4 bases and from J it removes 5 bases, while the gene matches leave 8 bases of the junction unaccounted for.